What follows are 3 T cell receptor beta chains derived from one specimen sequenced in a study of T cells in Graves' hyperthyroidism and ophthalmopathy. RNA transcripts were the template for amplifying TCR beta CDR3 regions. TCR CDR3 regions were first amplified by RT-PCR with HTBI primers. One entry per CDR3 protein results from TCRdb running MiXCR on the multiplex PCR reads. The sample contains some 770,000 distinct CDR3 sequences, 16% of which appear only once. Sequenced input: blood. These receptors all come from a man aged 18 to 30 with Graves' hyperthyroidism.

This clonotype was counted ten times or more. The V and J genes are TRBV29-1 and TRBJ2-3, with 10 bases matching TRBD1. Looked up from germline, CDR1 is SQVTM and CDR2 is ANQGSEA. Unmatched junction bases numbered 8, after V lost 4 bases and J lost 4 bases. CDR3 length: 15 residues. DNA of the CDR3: TGCAGCGTTGTACGACAGGGGGCAAAAGCAGATACGCAGTATTTT. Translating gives CSVVRQGAKADTQYF.

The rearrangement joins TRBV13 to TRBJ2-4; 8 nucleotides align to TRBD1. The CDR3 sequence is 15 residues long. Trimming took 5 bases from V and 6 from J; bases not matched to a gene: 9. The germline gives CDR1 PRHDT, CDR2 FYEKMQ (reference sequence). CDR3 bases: TGTGCCAGCAGCCTCAGGGGGCAGGGACGAAACATTCAGTACTTC. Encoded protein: CASSLRGQGRNIQYF.

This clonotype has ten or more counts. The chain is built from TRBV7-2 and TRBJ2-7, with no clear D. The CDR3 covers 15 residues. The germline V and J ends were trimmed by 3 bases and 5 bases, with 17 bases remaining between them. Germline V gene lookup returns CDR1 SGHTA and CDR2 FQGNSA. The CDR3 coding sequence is TGTGCCAGCAGCTTTAGCAGACCCTCGGTCGACGAGCAGTACTTC. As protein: CASSFSRPSVDEQYF. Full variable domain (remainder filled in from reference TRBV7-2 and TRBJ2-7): GAGVSQSPSNKVTEKGKDVELRCDPISGHTALYWYRQSLGQGLEFLIYFQGNSAPDKSGLPSDRFSAERTGGSVSTLTIQRTQQEDSAVYLCASSFSRPSVDEQYFGPGTRLTVT.